This T cell receptor (beta chain) was sequenced during a study of neoadjuvant anti-PD-1 for oral cavity cancer (dated by TCRdb to the early 2020s). General notes on the study: Before undergoing curative-intent surgical resection, most patients got three to four biweekly nivolumab doses at 3 mg/kg. A fourth nivolumab dose was given around day 43 to patients without progression, and definitive surgical resection was performed in those patients on days 50-56. Responders were defined as patients with complete response, partial response or stable disease by RECIST 1.1; non-responders were defined as patients with progression. There were roughly 11 patients in the parent correlative cohort, and the response rate was around 30%. The full study reports these points: A higher pretreatment blood Treg/Th17 ratio correlated with both higher pretreatment blood TCRbeta clonality and lower post-treatment tumor TCRbeta clonality. After neoadjuvant nivolumab, T cell clonality (Gini index) in PBMCs was significantly higher in non-responders than in responders. TCR analyses included only a few patients per response group, and the authors called for larger cohorts for validation.

The time point label for this specimen denotes: before neoadjuvant nivolumab. Patients had been newly diagnosed with stage II-IVA oral cavity squamous cell carcinoma, and no prior systemic or radiation treatment had been given to the patients. The cohort was made up of patients with locally advanced, HPV-negative oral cavity squamous cell carcinoma. Peripheral blood mononuclear cells were analyzed directly, without maintenance or expansion in culture. Samples came from a longitudinal correlative study of a single-arm phase II trial of neoadjuvant nivolumab in oral cavity squamous cell carcinoma. Subject-matched pre- and post-treatment PBMCs and tumors from three responders and three non-responders underwent genomic DNA-based TCRbeta sequencing. Peripheral blood mononuclear cells were collected before nivolumab treatment and again after treatment, at the time of surgery. The Maxwell RSC DNA from Cells kit was used to isolate genomic DNA from PBMCs.

This clone has just a few counts. Which antigen it targets is not known. No much larger clone is present one base from it, and per-base qualities are unavailable. For deep sequencing of PBMC libraries, mostly around 520 ng of input genomic DNA was used, and six replicates were run per sample. The immunoSEQ hsTCRbeta kit was used to prepare TCRbeta libraries, following the manufacturer's instructions. The completed libraries were mixed into a single pool at 3 nM, then sequenced with an Illumina NovaSeq 6000 S4 flow cell. Concerning the study's data processing: The immunoSEQ Analyzer handled quality control and preprocessing of the raw data. The analysis was limited to productive rearrangements, and each clonotype was defined by a unique CDR3 amino acid sequence. Using the R package tcR, the researchers computed the Gini-Simpson index as their estimate of repertoire clonality. Student's t test was used to compare Gini indices, and Pearson correlation was used to assess associations with tumor size change. TCRdb limited this immuneACCESS table to in-frame rearrangements with V and J called. A share of clones is missing; checked studies link under half to unresolved V genes, and the rest is unexplained. That table is the source of V, J and clone size, and D and trimming were worked out from the DNA. The sample profile shows about 14,000 clones; roughly 73% of them were found once. Clones ranked in the top ten supply about 2.7% of the sample.

The sequences come from PBMCs, collected before nivolumab (anti-PD-1) treatment. The receptor's source is a person between 40 and 85 years old with oral cavity squamous cell carcinoma.

At the DNA level, the sequence is TGTGCCAGCAGCTTGAGTCAGTGGGGTGAAGCTTTCTTT. It codes for CASSLSQWGEAFF. The V and J segments used are TRBV5-6 and TRBJ1-1, with no confident D gene call. Reading from cysteine to phenylalanine, the CDR3 counts 13 amino acids. Of all the DNA, just the CDR3 is kept, 39 bases in frame from base 1. For CDR1 and CDR2, the germline V gene lists SGHDT and YYEEEE. V loses 1 base of germline sequence and J loses 7 bases, and the interval between the two ends is 11 bases.